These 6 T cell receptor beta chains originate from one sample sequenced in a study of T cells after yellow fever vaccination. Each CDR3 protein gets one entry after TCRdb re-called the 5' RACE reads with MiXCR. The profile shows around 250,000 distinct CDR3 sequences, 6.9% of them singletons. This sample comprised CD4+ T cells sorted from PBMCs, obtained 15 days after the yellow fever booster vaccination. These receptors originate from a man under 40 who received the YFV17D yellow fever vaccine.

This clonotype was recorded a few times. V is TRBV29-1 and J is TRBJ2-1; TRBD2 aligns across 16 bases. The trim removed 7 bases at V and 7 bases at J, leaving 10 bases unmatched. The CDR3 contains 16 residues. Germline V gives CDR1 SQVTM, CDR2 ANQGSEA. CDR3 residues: CSAQGRGLAGGNEQFF. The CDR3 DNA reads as TGCAGCGCCCAGGGAAGGGGACTAGCGGGAGGGAATGAGCAGTTCTTC.

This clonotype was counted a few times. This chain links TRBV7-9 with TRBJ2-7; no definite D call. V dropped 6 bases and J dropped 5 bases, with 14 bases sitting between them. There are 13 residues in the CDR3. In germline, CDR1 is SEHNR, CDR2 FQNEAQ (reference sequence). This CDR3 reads CASSATMTDEQYF. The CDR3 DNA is TGTGCCAGCAGTGCCACCATGACCGACGAGCAGTACTTC.

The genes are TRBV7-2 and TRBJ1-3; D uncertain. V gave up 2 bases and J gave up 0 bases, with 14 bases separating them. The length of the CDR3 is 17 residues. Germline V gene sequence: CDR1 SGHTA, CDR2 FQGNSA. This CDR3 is CASSLTGVRSSGNTIYF. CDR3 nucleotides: TGTGCCAGCAGCTTAACTGGAGTGAGATCCTCTGGAAACACCATATATTTT.

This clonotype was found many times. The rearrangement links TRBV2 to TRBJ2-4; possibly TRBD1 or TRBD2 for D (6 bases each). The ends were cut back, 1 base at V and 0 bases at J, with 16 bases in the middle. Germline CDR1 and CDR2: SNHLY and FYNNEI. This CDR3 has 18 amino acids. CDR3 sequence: CASSEGPGATVAKNIQYF. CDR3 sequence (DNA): TGTGCCAGCAGTGAAGGCCCGGGGGCGACAGTAGCCAAAAACATTCAGTACTTC.

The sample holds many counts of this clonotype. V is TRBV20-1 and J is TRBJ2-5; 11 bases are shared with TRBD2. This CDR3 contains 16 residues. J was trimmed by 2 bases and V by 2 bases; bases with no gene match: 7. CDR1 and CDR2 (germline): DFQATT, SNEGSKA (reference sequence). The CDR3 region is CSARPTSGRSQETQYF. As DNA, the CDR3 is TGCAGTGCTAGACCTACTAGCGGGAGAAGTCAAGAGACCCAGTACTTC.

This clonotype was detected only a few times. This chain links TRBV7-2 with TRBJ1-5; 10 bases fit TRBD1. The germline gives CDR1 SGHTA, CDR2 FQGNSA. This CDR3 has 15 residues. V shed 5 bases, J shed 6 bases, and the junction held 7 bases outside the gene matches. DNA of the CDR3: TGTGCCAGCAGCGAGACAGGGGGCGCGGGTCAGCCCCAGCATTTT. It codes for CASSETGGAGQPQHF.